Listed below are T cell receptor beta chains from one sample, sequenced in a study of OX40 agonist ivuxolimab in advanced cancers. Method: immunoSEQ multiplex PCR; TCRdb's copy keeps in-frame clones and lacks some. The profile shows about 70,000 clones, about 73% of them singletons. Specimen: CD4+ or CD8+ T cells sorted from blood, collected in a trial of the OX40 agonist ivuxolimab. These receptors came from an adult with an advanced solid tumor such as melanoma, head and neck, liver or kidney cancer. Each CDR3 is given with its conserved first and last residue. A D gene is named only where the DNA matches it firmly. Clone size, where shown, is once, few, many, or a class for clones that have expanded.

>.|TRBJ1-5|.|TRBV9
TGTGCCAGCAACAGGGATGGCAATCAGCCCCAGCATTTT
CASNRDGNQPQHF
>.|TRBJ2-5|few|TRBV4-1
TGCGCCAGCAGCCGTTTTCAACTCGGTGCGACCCAGTACTTC
CASSRFQLGATQYF
>TRBD2|TRBJ2-7|.|TRBV4-2
TGTGCCAGCAGCCAACCAGGACTAGCGGGAGAAGATGAGCAGTACTTC
CASSQPGLAGEDEQYF
>.|TRBJ2-7|.|TRBV2
TGTGCCAGCACGGGGGCTATTTCCTACGAGCAGTACTTC
CASTGAISYEQYF
>.|TRBJ1-4|.|TRBV7-3
TGTGCCAGCAGCCCAGGGGCTGGGGAAAAACTGTTTTTT
CASSPGAGEKLFF
>.|TRBJ1-6|.|TRBV18
TGTGCCAGCTCACCCCGGACAGCAGATTCACCCCTCCACTTT
CASSPRTADSPLHF
>.|TRBJ1-5|.|TRBV7-2
TGTGCCAGCAGCTCTCGCCGTCAAAATAGCAATCAGCCCCAGCATTTT
CASSSRRQNSNQPQHF
>TRBD1|TRBJ2-7|.|TRBV5-6
TGTGCCAGCAGCTTGGTGGACAGGGTAGGGCGCGAGCAGTACTTC
CASSLVDRVGREQYF
>.|TRBJ2-1|.|TRBV5-1
TGCGCCAGCAGCTTTTCAGGGGCGGGAGTGGGCAATGAGCAGTTCTTC
CASSFSGAGVGNEQFF
>.|TRBJ2-7|.|TRBV28
TGTGCCAGCAGTTTATGGTTACTCGAGCAGTACTTC
CASSLWLLEQYF